Listed below are T cell receptor beta chains from one sample, sequenced in a study of cytomegalovirus exposure and HLA in healthy donors. TCRdb keeps only in-frame clones here, not all; method: immunoSEQ multiplex PCR. The sample totals roughly 42,000 clones. The sequencing input was PBMCs. The receptors here all came from a man younger than 40 in good health and CMV-seronegative. Each CDR3 is given with its conserved first and last residue. Fields, in order: V gene, J gene, D gene, CDR3 DNA, CDR3 protein. D genes are given only for firm matches.

v_call: TRBV19; j_call: TRBJ2-5; d_call: .; cdr3_nt: TGTGCCAGTAGTATCCAGGGCTCGCTAAACCAAGAGACCCAGTACTTC; cdr3_aa: CASSIQGSLNQETQYF
v_call: TRBV5-1; j_call: TRBJ2-5; d_call: .; cdr3_nt: TGCGCCAGCAGCCGGGGACTGCAAGAGACCCAGTACTTC; cdr3_aa: CASSRGLQETQYF
v_call: TRBV29-1; j_call: TRBJ2-7; d_call: .; cdr3_nt: TGCAGCGCCGCCGGGTTTACCTACGAGCAGTACTTC; cdr3_aa: CSAAGFTYEQYF
v_call: TRBV27; j_call: TRBJ1-2; d_call: TRBD1; cdr3_nt: TGTGCCAGCAGCCGGACAGGGGTTGGCTACACCTTC; cdr3_aa: CASSRTGVGYTF
v_call: TRBV5-1; j_call: TRBJ1-2; d_call: TRBD1; cdr3_nt: TGCGCCAGCAGCTTTACAGGGGGCGGTGGCTACACCTTC; cdr3_aa: CASSFTGGGGYTF
v_call: TRBV30; j_call: TRBJ1-5; d_call: TRBD1; cdr3_nt: TGTGCCTGGAGTTGGCACGCAGGGGGCGAAGGCAATCAGCCCCAGCATTTT; cdr3_aa: CAWSWHAGGEGNQPQHF
v_call: TRBV27; j_call: TRBJ1-2; d_call: .; cdr3_nt: TGTGCCAGCAGCCAAGCCGGGGTACTCCCCGATGGCTACACCTTC; cdr3_aa: CASSQAGVLPDGYTF
v_call: TRBV7-9; j_call: TRBJ1-1; d_call: .; cdr3_nt: TGTGCCAGCAGCTTACTAGGAGTCATCGAAGCTTTCTTT; cdr3_aa: CASSLLGVIEAFF
v_call: TRBV4-3; j_call: TRBJ2-1; d_call: TRBD1; cdr3_nt: TGCGCCAGCAGCTACAGGGGGCGGCACAATGAGCAGTTCTTC; cdr3_aa: CASSYRGRHNEQFF
v_call: TRBV30; j_call: TRBJ2-7; d_call: .; cdr3_nt: TGTGCCTGGAGGGGCTCCGGGAGAGCCTACGAGCAGTACTTC; cdr3_aa: CAWRGSGRAYEQYF
v_call: TRBV10-3; j_call: TRBJ1-5; d_call: .; cdr3_nt: TGTGCCATCGGGCAGAATAATCAGCCCCAGCATTTT; cdr3_aa: CAIGQNNQPQHF
v_call: TRBV6-5; j_call: TRBJ2-7; d_call: .; cdr3_nt: TGTGCCAGCAGTTACTCGGCAGGAATAACCTACGAGCAGTACTTC; cdr3_aa: CASSYSAGITYEQYF
v_call: TRBV18; j_call: TRBJ2-1; d_call: TRBD2; cdr3_nt: TGTGCCAGCTCACCACCGGGAGCGGGAGAGGGATTATGGCAGTTCTTC; cdr3_aa: CASSPPGAGEGLWQFF